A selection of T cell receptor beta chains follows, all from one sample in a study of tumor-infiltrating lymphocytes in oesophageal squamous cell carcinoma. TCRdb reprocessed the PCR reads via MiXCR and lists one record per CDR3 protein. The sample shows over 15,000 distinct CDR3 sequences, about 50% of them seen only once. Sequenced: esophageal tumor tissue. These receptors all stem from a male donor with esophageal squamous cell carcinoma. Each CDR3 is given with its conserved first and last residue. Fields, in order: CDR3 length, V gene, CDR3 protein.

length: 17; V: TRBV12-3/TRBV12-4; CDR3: CASSPRDVSSSTDTQYF
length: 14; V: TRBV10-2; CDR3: CASVPGLVADTQYF
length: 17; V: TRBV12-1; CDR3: CASSLLLGLAGFYEQYF
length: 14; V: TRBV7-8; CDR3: CASSLDTRNYEQFF
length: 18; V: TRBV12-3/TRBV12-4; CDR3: CASSFTDPRVAGSYEQYF
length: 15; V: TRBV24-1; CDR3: CATSAGDSTLNEQFF
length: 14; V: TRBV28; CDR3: CASTYGGLVGEQFF
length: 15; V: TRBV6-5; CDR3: CASSVSGGFGETQYF
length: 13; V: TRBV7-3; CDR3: CASSQEFTDTQYF
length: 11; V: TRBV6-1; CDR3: CASSYVIEQYF
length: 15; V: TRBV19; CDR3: CASRKPPGYDYEQYF
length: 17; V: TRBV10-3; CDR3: CAISEPEGRQLYNEQFF
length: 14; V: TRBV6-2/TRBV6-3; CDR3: CASSYEVGTDTQYF
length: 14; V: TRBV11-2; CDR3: CASSLVQGAYGYTF
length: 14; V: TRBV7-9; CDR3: CASSLGTGVSEQYF
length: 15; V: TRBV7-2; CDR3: CASSFFLLGPGELYF
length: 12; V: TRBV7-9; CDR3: CASSPQGPEAFF
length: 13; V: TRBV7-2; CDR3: CASSLGYSYEQYF
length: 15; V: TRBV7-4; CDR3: CASSFSGGPQETQYF
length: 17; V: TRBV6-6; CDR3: CASSGSTSGWASYEQYF
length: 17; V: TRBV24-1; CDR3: CATSDPTGNLYQETQYF
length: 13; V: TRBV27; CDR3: CASSLLQGSEQYF
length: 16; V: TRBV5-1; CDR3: CASSPDLYKGLTEAFF
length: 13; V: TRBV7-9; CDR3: CASSATGQDEQFF
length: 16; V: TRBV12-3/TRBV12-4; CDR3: CASRLRQGISGNTIYF
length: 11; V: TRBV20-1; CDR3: CSAVDEETQYF
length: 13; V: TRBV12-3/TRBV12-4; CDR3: CALGLAGGETQYF
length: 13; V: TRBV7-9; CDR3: CASSFYSSDGYTF
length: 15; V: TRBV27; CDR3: CASSSRQGIDYGYTF
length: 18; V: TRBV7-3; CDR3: CASSLTIGLERSYNEQYF
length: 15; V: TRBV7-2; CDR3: CASSLTTGQGYEQYF
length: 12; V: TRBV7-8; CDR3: CASSLTPYEQYF
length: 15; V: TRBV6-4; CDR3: CASSELAESTGELFF
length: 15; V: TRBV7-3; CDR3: CASSLTSYGTDTQYF
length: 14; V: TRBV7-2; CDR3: CASSYNGGGEELFF
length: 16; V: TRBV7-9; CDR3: CASSLGTRGRADTQYF
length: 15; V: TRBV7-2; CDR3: CASSFRLPNTGELFF
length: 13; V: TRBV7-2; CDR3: CASSLYGPREQYF
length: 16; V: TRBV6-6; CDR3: CASSYRGTGNTGELFF
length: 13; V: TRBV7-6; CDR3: CASSQPEDPSKDF
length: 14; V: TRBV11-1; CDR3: CASSLAHLQETQYF
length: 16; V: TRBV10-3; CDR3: CAIRPGLAGATDTQYF
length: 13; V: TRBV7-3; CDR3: CASSLGDSLGQFF
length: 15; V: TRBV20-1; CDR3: CSATRTSGRAYEQYF
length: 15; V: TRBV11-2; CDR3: CASSARTGVGNTIYF
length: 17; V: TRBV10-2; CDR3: CASSVGTSGRSADTQYF
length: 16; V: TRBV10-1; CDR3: CASSEPTSGTSYEQYF
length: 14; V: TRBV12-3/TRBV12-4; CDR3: CASSLGLDGYEQYF
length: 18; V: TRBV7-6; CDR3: CASSLTRPSGRAGNEQFF
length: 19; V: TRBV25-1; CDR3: CASSYSGTGGADPKYEQYF
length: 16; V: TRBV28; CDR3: CASSETGALSGNTIYF
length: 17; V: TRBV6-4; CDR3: CASRGQGVPISTDTQYF
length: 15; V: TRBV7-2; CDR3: CASSLGAGRYNEQFF
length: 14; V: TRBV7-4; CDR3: CASSQRTEAYGYTF
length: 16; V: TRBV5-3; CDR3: CASSSPGLAGTDTQYF